Shown below are 18 T cell receptor beta chains from a single sample sequenced in a study of CD8+ T cells in alopecia areata. Following RNA extraction, reverse transcription yielded cDNA that acted as the sequencing template. The table came from immunoSEQ multiplex PCR; TCRdb's copy has only in-frame clones and leaves some out. The sample shows about 200,000 clones, approximately 38% of them seen only once. Documented treatment: oral pan-JAK inhibitor, 5-10 mg twice daily. The material was CD4+ T cells sorted from blood, obtained at approximately week 30, from a patient treated with tofacitinib. Every receptor here comes from a human donor with alopecia areata.

The V gene is TRBV4-1, the J gene TRBJ1-2, with D maybe TRBD1 (5 bases). Germline V gives CDR1 MGHRA, CDR2 YSYEKL. The CDR3 spans 14 residues. The V gene lost 3 bases and the J gene lost 4 bases, with 12 bases spanning the gap. The CDR3 spells CASSQTALLYGYTF. The CDR3 DNA is TGCGCCAGCAGCCAGACAGCATTACTCTATGGCTACACCTTC.

The rearrangement links TRBV9 to TRBJ2-7; D remains unclear. Germline CDR1 and CDR2: SGDLS and YYNGEE. Trimming removed 4 bases from V and 2 bases from J, with 22 bases in between. The CDR3 is 17 amino acids. The CDR3 spells CASSPSTSARLAYEQYF. CDR3 sequence (DNA): TGTGCCAGCAGCCCCTCCACTTCGGCCCGCCTAGCCTACGAGCAGTACTTC.

This clone is medium-sized in the sample. The chain couples TRBV7-2 to TRBJ2-3; D unresolved. Germline V gene lookup returns CDR1 SGHTA and CDR2 FQGNSA. Trimming shortened V by 4 bases and J by 2 bases, and 7 bases separated the two germline ends. This CDR3 comprises 13 residues. CDR3 in DNA: TGTGCCAGCAGCTCCTCTTACACAGATACGCAGTATTTT. Translation: CASSSSYTDTQYF.

The gene calls are TRBV19 and TRBJ1-5; D call uncertain. Germline loops: CDR1 LNHDA, CDR2 SQIVND (reference sequence). V gave up 7 bases and J gave up 0 bases, with 13 bases separating them. This CDR3 has 15 residues. CDR3 sequence: CASMVGSYSNQPQHF. DNA for the CDR3: TGTGCCAGTATGGTAGGATCCTATAGCAATCAGCCCCAGCATTTT.

The chain uses TRBV9 and TRBJ2-7; 8 bases fit TRBD1. This CDR3 comprises 16 residues. Germline V gene lookup returns CDR1 SGDLS and CDR2 YYNGEE. Trimming cost V 0 bases and J 2 bases; bases outside gene matches: 7. The CDR3 is CASSVGLGTGAYEQYF. Here the CDR3 DNA reads TGTGCCAGCAGCGTAGGTCTCGGGACAGGTGCCTACGAGCAGTACTTC.

This clone was detected only a few times. This chain joins TRBV18 and TRBJ1-3, with 7 bases that match TRBD1. This CDR3 is built from 13 residues. The V gene's germline CDR1 is KGHSH and CDR2 LQKENI. Trimming cost V 5 bases and J 5 bases; bases outside gene matches: 3. CDR3 bases: TGTGCCAGCTCATCGGGACAGAGAAACACCATATATTTT. Translated, it gives CASSSGQRNTIYF. The full variable domain, completed using reference TRBV18 and TRBJ1-3, is NAGVMQNPRHLVRRRGQEARLRCSPMKGHSHVYWYRQLPEEGLKFMVYLQKENIIDESGMPKERFSAEFPKEGPSILRIQQVVRGDSAAYFCASSSGQRNTIYFGEGSWLTVV.

The rearrangement links TRBV5-4 to TRBJ2-6; 7 bases agree with TRBD2. Germline CDR1 SGHNT, CDR2 YYREEE (reference sequence). V was clipped by 4 bases and J by 4 bases; unmatched bases: 14. The CDR3 loop spans 18 amino acids. The CDR3 reads CASSPGGGPSAGANVLTF. CDR3 in DNA: TGTGCCAGCAGCCCTGGGGGGGGACCCTCTGCGGGGGCCAACGTCCTGACTTTC.

The chain couples TRBV10-3 to TRBJ1-2; D ambiguous. V shed 6 bases and J shed 1 base, with 12 bases lying between them. The CDR3 loop spans 14 amino acids. Germline-derived CDR1 and CDR2 are ENHRY and SYGVKD. This chain's CDR3 is CAIRAARDNYGYTF. CDR3 nucleotide sequence: TGTGCCATCAGGGCAGCCCGGGATAACTATGGCTACACCTTC.

This chain links TRBV29-1 with TRBJ1-2; D might be TRBD1 (5 bases). Trimming left V 7 bases short and J 7 bases short, with 13 bases between. Germline V gene sequence: CDR1 SQVTM, CDR2 ANQGSEA. The CDR3 is 11 amino acids. This CDR3 is CSALGGGGYTF. The CDR3, as DNA: TGCAGCGCCCTTGGGGGGGGTGGCTACACCTTC. Full variable domain (rest looked up from reference TRBV29-1 and TRBJ1-2): SAVISQKPSRDICQRGTSLTIQCQVDSQVTMMFWYRQQPGQSLTLIATANQGSEATYESGFVIDKFPISRPNLTFSTLTVSNMSPEDSSIYLCSALGGGGYTFGSGTRLTVV.

V and J are TRBV5-1 and TRBJ2-3, with D possibly matching TRBD2 (5 bases). This CDR3 comprises 17 residues. CDR1 is SGHRS, CDR2 YFSETQ, per germline. V was clipped by 1 base and J by 0 bases, with 15 bases between them. The CDR3 DNA follows: TGCGCCAGCAGCTTGACGATTTGGGGAGTGAGCACAGATACGCAGTATTTT. This sequence encodes CASSLTIWGVSTDTQYF.

The genes are TRBV6-6 and TRBJ1-5; no clear D. CDR1 is MNHNY and CDR2 is SVGAGI in the germline V gene (reference sequence). Trimming removed 0 bases at V and 0 bases at J, with 6 bases between. The CDR3 runs to 15 residues. This chain's CDR3 is CASSYSEYSNQPQHF. The CDR3 DNA reads as TGTGCCAGCAGTTACTCCGAGTATAGCAATCAGCCCCAGCATTTT.

This clone was counted between two and nine times. V and J are TRBV25-1 and TRBJ1-1, with a tentative D call TRBD1 (5 bases). Trimming cost V 6 bases and J 8 bases, with 16 bases left between them. The length of the CDR3 is 13 residues. Germline V lookup: CDR1 MGHDK, CDR2 SYGVNS. The CDR3 here is CASRDRIEGEAFF. The DNA for the CDR3 is TGTGCCAGCAGAGACAGAATTGAAGGCGAAGCTTTCTTT.

Points on this clone: This sample includes further DNA sequences coding for the same CDR3. The chain is built from TRBV30 and TRBJ2-3; 9 bases are shared with TRBD2. Germline V gene lookup returns CDR1 GTSNPN and CDR2 SVGIG (reference sequence). The V and J ends lost 3 bases and 0 bases, in that order; junction bases with no gene match: 4. The CDR3 totals 15 residues. For the CDR3, the DNA is TGTGCCTGGAGCCCAGGACTAGCGAGCACAGATACGCAGTATTTT. Translated: CAWSPGLASTDTQYF.

The chain couples TRBV7-8 to TRBJ1-2; no reliable D call. This CDR3 is built from 16 residues. V was cut by 1 base and J by 4 bases, with 16 bases left in between. In germline, CDR1 is SGHVS, CDR2 FQNEAQ. The CDR3 nucleotides are TGTGCCAGCAGCTTAGACCGAACCGCGAGTGTCTATGGCTACACCTTC. Translated, it gives CASSLDRTASVYGYTF.

The gene calls are TRBV5-4 and TRBJ2-5; 7 nucleotides line up with TRBD1. The CDR3 extends over 16 amino acids. The ends lost 1 base at V and 1 base at J; junction bases unmatched: 7. Germline CDR1 SGHNT, CDR2 YYREEE (reference sequence). In DNA form, the CDR3 reads TGTGCCAGCAGCTTGTGGGACAGATCAATCCAAGAGACCCAGTACTTC. It yields the protein CASSLWDRSIQETQYF.

V usage is TRBV14 and J usage is TRBJ2-7; no definite D call. This CDR3 spans 16 amino acids. Germline CDR1 SGHDN, CDR2 FVKESK. V was trimmed by 1 base and J by 0 bases, leaving 13 bases between them. CDR3 coding DNA: TGTGCCAGCAGCCAAGGGATGGATGCAAGCTCCTACGAGCAGTACTTC. Translation gives CASSQGMDASSYEQYF.

This clone was counted between two and nine times. J is TRBJ1-1 and V is TRBV27, with 8 bases identical to TRBD1. This CDR3 has 14 amino acids. J gave up 1 base and V 7 bases, and 5 bases lay outside the gene matches. CDR1 and CDR2 (germline): MNHEY, SMNVEV (reference sequence). CDR3 nucleotide sequence: TGTGCCAGCACACGGGACAGGTCGAACACTGAAGCTTTCTTT. Amino acid sequence: CASTRDRSNTEAFF.

The chain is built from TRBV9 and TRBJ2-3; D gene ambiguous. Trimming cost V 0 bases and J 2 bases, with 4 bases left between them. Germline V CDR1 and CDR2: SGDLS, YYNGEE. The CDR3 sequence is 13 residues long. The CDR3 DNA reads as TGTGCCAGCAGCGTAGTGATCACAGATACGCAGTATTTT. Its protein product is CASSVVITDTQYF.